The 6 T cell receptor beta chains given below trace back to one sample, sequenced in a study of blood T cell repertoires in COVID-19. Libraries were prepared by immunoSEQ multiplex PCR; TCRdb keeps only in-frame clonotypes and omits some of them. The sample yields under 300,000 clones, around four fifths seen once. Sequencing input: peripheral blood. Source of these receptors: a man between 45 and 60 years old with acute or convalescent COVID-19.

The chain has TRBV15 and TRBJ2-3, with TRBD2 matching 11 bases. V was clipped by 4 bases and J by 5 bases; unmatched bases: 8. The germline gives CDR1 LNHNV, CDR2 YYDKDF (reference sequence). The CDR3 totals 16 residues. CDR3 in amino acids: CATSKLTSGSLDTQYF. The CDR3 bases are TGTGCCACCAGCAAACTAACTAGCGGGAGTTTAGATACGCAGTATTTT.

The chain employs TRBV10-3 and TRBJ2-1; TRBD2 agrees at 14 bases. In germline, CDR1 is ENHRY, CDR2 SYGVKD. V shed 3 bases, J shed 8 bases, and the junction held 6 bases outside the gene matches. This CDR3 is 16 amino acids long. CDR3: CAISEGTSGRIYEQFF. The CDR3, as DNA: TGTGCCATCAGTGAAGGGACTAGCGGGAGAATATATGAGCAGTTCTTC.

Only a few counts were recorded for this clone. Within the sample, other DNA sequences also encode this same CDR3. V is TRBV30 and J is TRBJ1-2, with TRBD1 as a possible D gene (5 bases). Germline V lookup: CDR1 GTSNPN, CDR2 SVGIG (reference sequence). The V end was cut by 1 base, the J end by 4 bases, with 10 bases between. The CDR3 is made up of 13 amino acids. As DNA, the CDR3 is TGTGCCTGGAGTGGGGGGGGGACCTATGGCTACACCTTC. It specifies CAWSGGGTYGYTF.

The CDR3 region has the DNA TGTGCCAGCAGCTTTTTGCCGGGACAGGGGAAAGGAGGTGAAGCTTTCTTT. Translation gives CASSFLPGQGKGGEAFF. This chain joins TRBV5-4 and TRBJ1-1; 10 bases match TRBD1. CDR3 length: 17 amino acids. With V trimmed by 2 bases and J by 7 bases, 14 bases remained unmatched. Germline loops: CDR1 SGHNT, CDR2 YYREEE (reference sequence). Full variable domain (missing parts from reference TRBV5-4 and TRBJ1-1): ETGVTQSPTHLIKTRGQQVTLRCSSQSGHNTVSWYQQALGQGPQFIFQYYREEENGRGNFPPRFSGLQFPNYSSELNVNALELDDSALYLCASSFLPGQGKGGEAFFGQGTRLTVV.

V usage is TRBV6-5 and J usage is TRBJ1-6, with D possibly being TRBD1 (5 bases). The germline V and J ends were trimmed by 6 bases and 6 bases, with 12 bases remaining between them. This CDR3 has 14 amino acids. Per the germline V gene, CDR1 is MNHEY and CDR2 is SVGAGI. CDR3 in amino acids: CASRGTGGNSPLHF. The DNA of the CDR3 is TGTGCCAGCAGGGGGACGGGGGGTAATTCACCCCTCCACTTT.

The chain is built from TRBV15 and TRBJ1-2, with D possibly TRBD1 on 6 matching bases. The germline V gene has CDR1 LNHNV and CDR2 YYDKDF (reference sequence). Trimming stripped 0 bases from V and 1 base from J, with 12 bases between. There are 16 residues in the CDR3. The CDR3 region is CATSRDLNRDNYGYTF. The CDR3 nucleotides read TGTGCCACCAGCAGAGATCTTAACAGGGATAACTATGGCTACACCTTC.